These T cell receptor beta chains were read from a single sample in a study of blood T cell repertoires in COVID-19. The protocol was immunoSEQ multiplex PCR, while the TCRdb copy is restricted to in-frame clones and leaves out a portion. The sample shows around 250,000 clones, 70% to 90% of them seen only once. Sequencing was done on a sample of PBMCs or T cells enriched from blood (not recorded which). The receptors shown here come from a woman aged 45-59 years who had recovered from COVID-19. CDR3s include the opening cysteine and the closing phenylalanine or tryptophan. A D gene is named only where the DNA matches it firmly. Rows may omit the clone size; those that give it use once, few, many or a size class.

TRBV5-6,TRBJ1-1,once,NA,CASSLRGTEAFF,TGTGCCAGCAGTTTGAGGGGCACTGAAGCTTTCTTT
TRBV19,TRBJ2-6,few,NA,CASSISPTRGANVLTF,TGTGCCAGTAGTATTTCCCCTACGAGAGGGGCCAACGTCCTGACTTTC
TRBV3-1/TRBV3-2,TRBJ2-7,NA,TRBD1,CASSLYGTVESYEQYF,TGTGCCAGCAGCCTATACGGGACAGTGGAATCCTACGAGCAGTACTTC
TRBV28,TRBJ2-1,NA,NA,CASSGYSGNEQFF,TGTGCCAGCAGTGGTTACAGTGGGAATGAGCAGTTCTTC
TRBV6-5,TRBJ1-2,NA,NA,CASRTTGPSGYTF,TGTGCCAGCAGAACTACAGGCCCCTCTGGCTACACCTTC
TRBV24-1,TRBJ1-1,NA,NA,CATSDPGTEAFF,TGTGCCACCAGTGATCCGGGAACCGAAGCTTTCTTT
TRBV12-3/TRBV12-4,TRBJ2-7,NA,TRBD2,CASIAGRGEQYF,TGTGCCAGCATAGCGGGGAGGGGCGAGCAGTACTTC
TRBV7-2,TRBJ2-7,NA,NA,CASSLQGYEQYF,TGTGCCAGCAGCTTACAGGGTTACGAGCAGTACTTC
TRBV11-2,TRBJ1-2,NA,NA,CASSEDSYGYTF,TGTGCCAGCAGCGAGGACAGCTATGGCTACACCTTC
TRBV5-5,TRBJ2-2,NA,NA,CASSLAPKAGELFF,TGTGCCAGCAGCTTGGCCCCTAAAGCCGGGGAGCTGTTTTTT
TRBV10-1,TRBJ2-7,NA,NA,CASSESRGGITYEQYF,TGCGCCAGCAGTGAGTCCCGAGGAGGGATTACCTACGAGCAGTACTTC
TRBV7-9,TRBJ2-2,NA,NA,CASSFPGFGELFF,TGTGCCAGCAGCTTCCCAGGGTTCGGGGAGCTGTTTTTT